Included here is one T cell receptor (beta chain) sequence, with context. This sample stems from a study of blood T cell repertoires in COVID-19. About the study: Samples representing acute and convalescent COVID-19 were sourced from the United States, Italy and Spain. PBMCs, B-cell-depleted T cells, or T cells were the source of the cDNA or gDNA that made up the material.

The CDR3 contains 15 residues. After removal of 6 bases from V and 1 base from J, the junction contained 8 bases not matched to a gene. Germline V gene sequence: CDR1 SNHLY, CDR2 FYNNEI. In the study's own analysis: Scientists estimated how many nucleated cells there were by amplifying reference gene primers. The method was immunoSEQ multiplex PCR; TCRdb's version includes in-frame clones alone and lacks a portion of them. That table gives V, J and clone size, and the DNA gave D and trimming. The sample yields tens of thousands of clones, over 65% seen once. J is TRBJ2-5 and V is TRBV2; 7 bases map to TRBD1. This TCR was sampled from a woman aged 55-70 years with acute or convalescent COVID-19. The sequenced sample consisted of peripheral blood. The CDR3 region is CASRKDRATQETQYF. CDR3 DNA: TGTGCCAGCAGGAAAGACAGGGCTACCCAAGAGACCCAGTACTTC.